This T cell receptor (beta chain) was identified in a study of technical replicates of blood from a handful of donors. Germline V gives CDR1 MDHEN, CDR2 SYDVKM. The CDR3 length is 15 residues. V was pared by 6 bases and J by 2 bases, with 16 bases between. Assay used: immunoSEQ multiplex PCR; TCRdb lists only in-frame clones, some missing. The sample shows 91,000 or so clones, nearly 97% of them seen only once. This rearrangement joins TRBV28 to TRBJ1-1; a possible D gene is TRBD1 (6 bases). Sequencing used T cells isolated from PBMCs. The sequence came from a human donor in good health. The CDR3 reads CASRKEDRYNTEAFF. For the CDR3, the DNA is TGTGCCAGCAGGAAGGAGGACAGATATAACACTGAAGCTTTCTTT.